This entry lists 32 T cell receptor beta chains sequenced from one sample in a study of beta chain features in type 1 diabetes (dated by TCRdb to 2016 to 2019). The method was the immunoSEQ multiplex PCR assay. All of the isolated RNA was reverse transcribed with the High Capacity cDNA Reverse Transcription Kit, so expressed TCRB transcripts were sequenced. The clones in this table, taken by TCRdb from immuneACCESS, are in-frame only. Not every clone is retained; where verified, under half of the shortfall comes from an unresolved V gene, and the cause of the rest is unknown. For this sample the table gives fewer than 200,000 clones, of which roughly an eighth were detected only once. The ten biggest clones cover roughly 0.56% of the sample. What was sequenced was central memory CD4+ T cells from blood. The receptor set was obtained from a woman under 30 in good health.

V and J are TRBV4-2 and TRBJ2-1; D is unresolved. This CDR3 has 16 residues. V was clipped by 1 base and J by 0 bases, with 10 bases between them. Looked up from germline, CDR1 is LGHNA and CDR2 is YNFKEQ. The CDR3 sequence: CASSQARASSYNEQFF. The DNA of the CDR3 is TGTGCCAGCAGCCAAGCCAGAGCTAGCTCCTACAATGAGCAGTTCTTC.

This clone occurred a few times. The J gene is TRBJ2-4, the V gene TRBV9, with D perhaps TRBD2 (6 bases). Germline assignment: CDR1 SGDLS and CDR2 YYNGEE. V was trimmed by 3 bases and J by 1 base, leaving 14 bases between them. CDR3 size: 16 residues. This CDR3 reads CASSALASAAKNIQYF. The CDR3 DNA reads TGTGCCAGCAGCGCCCTAGCGTCGGCCGCCAAAAACATTCAGTACTTC.

The chain links TRBV7-2 to TRBJ2-1; D may be TRBD1 (6 bases). V gave up 2 bases and J gave up 5 bases, with 13 bases separating them. CDR1 is SGHTA and CDR2 is FQGNSA in the germline V gene. The CDR3 totals 15 residues. This chain's CDR3 is CASSLRQAGNNEQFF. The CDR3 region has the DNA TGTGCCAGCAGCTTAAGACAGGCAGGAAACAATGAGCAGTTCTTC.

This clone was seen a handful of times. J is TRBJ2-4 and V is TRBV6-5, with 8 nucleotides matching TRBD1. CDR3 size: 13 residues. Germline V gene sequence: CDR1 MNHEY, CDR2 SVGAGI. Germline trimming cut 5 bases from V and 14 bases from J; bases unmatched to any gene: 11. The CDR3 coding sequence is TGTGCCAGCAGTAATGGACAGGGAAGATGGGAGTACTTC. Translation gives CASSNGQGRWEYF.

The chain uses TRBV18 and TRBJ1-1; perhaps TRBD1 as D (6 bases). Deletions cut 4 bases from V and 4 bases from J, with 13 bases between. This CDR3 comprises 14 residues. Germline assignment: CDR1 KGHSH and CDR2 LQKENI. CDR3 nucleotides: TGTGCCAGCTCACAGGCCCAGGGGAGCACTGAAGCTTTCTTT. It is translated as CASSQAQGSTEAFF.

Only one count was recorded for this clone. V and J are TRBV18 and TRBJ1-1; TRBD1 aligns across 8 bases. The CDR3 runs to 14 residues. Germline-derived CDR1 and CDR2 are KGHSH and LQKENI. V trimming: 7 bases; J trimming: 6 bases; junction bases outside the gene matches: 10. CDR3 DNA sequence: TGTGCCAGCTTACTGACAGGGACAGGCGCTGAAGCTTTCTTT. It codes for CASLLTGTGAEAFF.

This clone occurred many times. The V call is TRBV23-1, the J call TRBJ1-3, with 7 positions matching TRBD1. TRBV23-1 is assigned to the ORF class and has an uncertain function. The CDR3 has 16 residues. The V segment lost 3 bases and the J segment 4 bases; nucleotides outside the gene matches: 9. The CDR3 nucleotides are TGCGCCAGCAGTCATATGGACAGGACGTACGGAAACACCATATATTTT. It encodes CASSHMDRTYGNTIYF.

This chain connects TRBV6-7 to TRBJ1-5; TRBD1 matches at 7 bases. TRBV6-7 is recorded as an ORF, its role being uncertain. With 9 bases clipped from V and 2 bases from J, the junction kept 4 bases outside the gene matches. The CDR3 extends over 13 amino acids. CDR3 in amino acids: CARETGRNQPQHF. The CDR3 DNA reads as TGTGCCAGAGAGACAGGGCGCAATCAGCCCCAGCATTTT.

This clone was seen only a few times. The rearrangement links TRBV29-1 to TRBJ2-7; 9 bases are a match to TRBD1. The CDR3 covers 12 residues. V shed 7 bases and J 9 bases; nucleotides not matched to a gene: 10. Germline V CDR1 and CDR2: SQVTM, ANQGSEA. The CDR3 sequence is CSAGGTGQAQYF. CDR3 nucleotides: TGCAGCGCAGGAGGGACAGGGCAAGCGCAGTACTTC.

This chain connects TRBV18 to TRBJ2-6; TRBD1 matches 8 bases. The CDR3 length is 16 residues. Trimming cost V 8 bases and J 0 bases; bases outside gene matches: 6. Germline V gene data show CDR1 as KGHSH and CDR2 as LQKENI. CDR3 DNA sequence: TGTGCCAGCCTCGGGACAGGAACCTCTGGGGCCAACGTCCTGACTTTC. This encodes CASLGTGTSGANVLTF.

With respect to this clone: Distinct nucleotide sequences in the sample also encode this CDR3. The chain carries TRBV7-2 and TRBJ2-7; no definite D call. Germline-derived CDR1 and CDR2 are SGHTA and FQGNSA. Trimming shortened V by 5 bases and J by 1 base, and 6 bases separated the two germline ends. This CDR3 is built from 12 residues. In nucleotides, the CDR3 is TGTGCCAGCAGCCCTCCTTCCTACGAGCAGTACTTC. Its translation is CASSPPSYEQYF. Variable domain in full (rest from reference TRBV7-2 and TRBJ2-7): GAGVSQSPSNKVTEKGKDVELRCDPISGHTALYWYRQSLGQGLEFLIYFQGNSAPDKSGLPSDRFSAERTGGSVSTLTIQRTQQEDSAVYLCASSPPSYEQYFGPGTRLTVT.

The V gene is TRBV28, the J gene TRBJ1-5, with D perhaps matching TRBD1 (5 bases). CDR3 length: 13 residues. Germline V gives CDR1 MDHEN, CDR2 SYDVKM. V was clipped by 4 bases and J by 6 bases, with 10 bases between them. In nucleotides, the CDR3 is TGTGCCAGCAGTTCGCCAGACAGTCAGCCCCAGCATTTT. Translating gives CASSSPDSQPQHF.

This clone occurred a few times. The rearrangement links TRBV5-8 to TRBJ2-1; maybe TRBD1 (6 bases). The V end was cut by 1 base, the J end by 9 bases, with 17 bases between. This CDR3 region has 15 residues. Per germline, CDR1 SGHTS and CDR2 YDEGEE. The CDR3 reads CASSLRGLGNLEQFF. The CDR3 DNA sequence: TGTGCCAGCAGCTTGAGGGGGTTAGGGAATCTTGAGCAGTTCTTC.

In this sample, this clone turned up a few times. This chain links TRBV19 with TRBJ2-1; tentative D call: TRBD1 (6 bases). Germline lookup yields CDR1 LNHDA and CDR2 SQIVND (reference sequence). This CDR3 region has 11 residues. V was cut by 4 bases and J by 8 bases, with 6 bases left in between. This chain's CDR3 is CASSTGDEQFF. Here the CDR3 DNA reads TGTGCCAGTAGTACAGGGGATGAGCAGTTCTTC.

The chain links TRBV28 to TRBJ2-3, with 7 bases that match TRBD2. After removal of 6 bases from V and 0 bases from J, the junction contained 6 bases not matched to a gene. The CDR3 totals 15 residues. CDR1 and CDR2 (germline): MDHEN, SYDVKM. Written as DNA, the CDR3 is TGTGCCAGCAGACTTGGACTAGTGAGCACAGATACGCAGTATTTT. Residues: CASRLGLVSTDTQYF.

This chain connects TRBV7-9 to TRBJ2-3; D may be TRBD2 (5 bases). From germline, CDR1 is SEHNR and CDR2 FQNEAQ (reference sequence). V was shortened by 2 bases and J by 5 bases, with 8 bases between the two germline ends. The CDR3 contains 13 residues. The CDR3 DNA reads TGTGCCAGCAGCTTAACCGGGATAGATACGCAGTATTTT. Encoded protein: CASSLTGIDTQYF.

This clone has only a few counts. The chain joins TRBV7-3 to TRBJ2-1; 8 bases match TRBD1. The CDR3 has 13 residues. The V segment lost 4 bases and the J segment 8 bases; nucleotides outside the gene matches: 4. The germline CDR1 and CDR2 sequences are SGHTA and FQGTGA. The CDR3 loop is CASSSPGGHEQFF. The CDR3 nucleotides read TGTGCCAGCAGCTCCCCAGGGGGCCATGAGCAGTTCTTC.

In this sample, this clone turned up a few times. V is TRBV5-1 and J is TRBJ2-3, with a possible D match to TRBD2 (6 bases). The germline V gene has CDR1 SGHRS and CDR2 YFSETQ. This CDR3 is built from 14 residues. Trimming removed 0 bases at V and 3 bases at J, with 8 bases between. CDR3 in amino acids: CASSLAGGTDTQYF. CDR3 coding DNA: TGCGCCAGCAGCTTGGCCGGGGGTACAGATACGCAGTATTTT.

In its sample, this clone was seen a few times. The gene calls are TRBV7-2 and TRBJ2-2; TRBD1 matches 9 bases. This CDR3 region has 14 residues. Germline V CDR1 and CDR2: SGHTA, FQGNSA. V trimming: 4 bases; J trimming: 5 bases; junction bases outside the gene matches: 2. CDR3 sequence (DNA): TGTGCCAGCAGCTGGGACAGGGTGACCGGGGAGCTGTTTTTT. It codes for CASSWDRVTGELFF.

The CDR3 coding sequence is TGTGCCAGCAGTGAAGATGTGCAGGGAGGCTCGCCCCAGCATTTT. Translation gives CASSEDVQGGSPQHF. The chain carries TRBV25-1 and TRBJ1-5, with D possibly matching TRBD1 (5 bases). Trimming cost V 2 bases and J 9 bases, with 17 bases left between them. From germline, CDR1 is MGHDK and CDR2 SYGVNS. CDR3 length: 15 residues.

The J gene is TRBJ2-3, the V gene TRBV19; D unclear. The CDR3 covers 14 residues. CDR1 and CDR2 from the germline V gene are LNHDA and SQIVND (reference sequence). The ends were cut back, 1 base at V and 2 bases at J, with 7 bases in the middle. The CDR3 sequence: CASSIAVITDTQYF. The DNA for the CDR3 is TGTGCCAGTAGTATAGCGGTAATCACAGATACGCAGTATTTT.

V is TRBV5-6 and J is TRBJ2-2; 15 bases line up with TRBD2. With 5 bases clipped from V and 2 bases from J, the junction kept 4 bases outside the gene matches. Germline loops: CDR1 SGHDT, CDR2 YYEEEE. This CDR3 comprises 17 residues. The CDR3 loop reads CASRPGLAGGNTGELFF. Written as DNA, the CDR3 is TGTGCCAGCAGGCCGGGACTAGCGGGAGGAAACACCGGGGAGCTGTTTTTT.

This clone was detected only a few times. The same CDR3 is also encoded by other DNA sequences in this sample. The chain carries TRBV18 and TRBJ2-7; no reliable D call. V gave up 1 base and J gave up 2 bases, with 6 bases separating them. The germline V gene has CDR1 KGHSH and CDR2 LQKENI. The CDR3 length is 13 residues. CDR3 bases: TGTGCCAGCTCACCACGGCAGGCCTACGAGCAGTACTTC. This sequence encodes CASSPRQAYEQYF.

This clone was picked up a small number of times. The chain employs TRBV5-4 and TRBJ1-3; D is undetermined. The CDR3 length is 14 residues. In germline, CDR1 is SGHNT, CDR2 YYREEE (reference sequence). Trimming took off 2 bases at V and 6 bases at J, with 12 bases between the two ends. CDR3 region: CASSLFGVLNTIYF. The CDR3 nucleotides read TGTGCCAGCAGCTTATTCGGGGTGTTAAACACCATATATTTT.

This clone was counted a few times. Because the CDR3's place on the DNA is in doubt, the DNA is left out and the CDR3 is given as listed by TCRdb. The chain carries TRBV28 and TRBJ1-2; the DNA was not used to check the table's D call, TRBD1. The CDR3 spans 18 residues, counting both ends. Germline values: CDR1 MDHEN, CDR2 SYDVKM. The CDR3 sequence: CASSFGAGTGLSNYGYTF.

The V gene is TRBV28, the J gene TRBJ1-4; D remains unclear. This CDR3 contains 13 residues. The V gene's germline CDR1 is MDHEN and CDR2 SYDVKM. The V end was cut by 7 bases, the J end by 4 bases, with 10 bases between. The CDR3 sequence: CASTTRSNEKLFF. Here the CDR3 DNA reads TGTGCCAGCACCACCCGCAGTAATGAAAAACTGTTTTTT. The variable domain in full, completed from reference TRBV28 and TRBJ1-4, reads DVKVTQSSRYLVKRTGEKVFLECVQDMDHENMFWYRQDPGLGLRLIYFSYDVKMKEKGDIPEGYSVSREKKERFSLILESASTNQTSMYLCASTTRSNEKLFFGSGTQLSVL.

This clone was counted between two and nine times. The CDR3 bases are TGTGCCAGCAGCTTCTCCTCGACAGGGAGGTTGGCTGAAGCTTTCTTT. Translating gives CASSFSSTGRLAEAFF. This chain links TRBV7-2 with TRBJ1-1; 7 bases agree with TRBD1. J was trimmed by 6 bases and V by 3 bases; bases with no gene match: 13. CDR1 SGHTA and CDR2 FQGNSA come from the germline V gene. The CDR3 has 16 residues.

This rearrangement joins TRBV18 to TRBJ2-5; D is unresolved. V shed 1 base and J shed 7 bases, with 4 bases lying between them. This CDR3 contains 11 residues. Germline V gene sequence: CDR1 KGHSH, CDR2 LQKENI. The CDR3 DNA reads as TGTGCCAGCTCACCACAGAGGACCCAGTACTTC. Translating gives CASSPQRTQYF.

The chain combines TRBV27 with TRBJ2-2, with unresolved D. The CDR3 is 13 amino acids. V gave up 3 bases and J gave up 1 base, with 3 bases separating them. CDR1 is MNHEY and CDR2 is SMNVEV in the germline V gene (reference sequence). The CDR3 sequence: CASSLRNTGELFF. Here the CDR3 DNA reads TGTGCCAGCAGTTTGAGGAACACCGGGGAGCTGTTTTTT.

There are a few counts of this clone. The chain employs TRBV7-9 and TRBJ2-1, with a weak D call TRBD2 (6 bases). V shed 3 bases and J shed 8 bases, with 17 bases lying between them. The CDR3 is made up of 15 amino acids. Germline CDR1 is SEHNR and CDR2 is FQNEAQ (reference sequence). In DNA form, the CDR3 reads TGTGCCAGCAGCTTGATGGGGGGTGCTAGCTATGAGCAGTTCTTC. It encodes CASSLMGGASYEQFF.

The chain has TRBV5-1 and TRBJ2-7; 11 bases match TRBD1. Germline V lookup: CDR1 SGHRS, CDR2 YFSETQ. The trim removed 0 bases at V and 5 bases at J, leaving 1 base unmatched. This CDR3 is 14 amino acids long. CDR3 sequence reads: CASSLGTGGNEQYF. The CDR3 DNA follows: TGCGCCAGCAGCTTGGGGACAGGGGGCAACGAGCAGTACTTC.

The chain recombines TRBV5-4 with TRBJ2-5; 7 bases are a match to TRBD1. CDR3 length equals 14 residues. Trimming took 4 bases from V and 2 from J; bases not matched to a gene: 5. Germline CDR1 and CDR2: SGHNT and YYREEE (reference sequence). This CDR3 is CASSQGQIQETQYF. CDR3 DNA sequence: TGTGCCAGCAGCCAGGGACAGATTCAAGAGACCCAGTACTTC.